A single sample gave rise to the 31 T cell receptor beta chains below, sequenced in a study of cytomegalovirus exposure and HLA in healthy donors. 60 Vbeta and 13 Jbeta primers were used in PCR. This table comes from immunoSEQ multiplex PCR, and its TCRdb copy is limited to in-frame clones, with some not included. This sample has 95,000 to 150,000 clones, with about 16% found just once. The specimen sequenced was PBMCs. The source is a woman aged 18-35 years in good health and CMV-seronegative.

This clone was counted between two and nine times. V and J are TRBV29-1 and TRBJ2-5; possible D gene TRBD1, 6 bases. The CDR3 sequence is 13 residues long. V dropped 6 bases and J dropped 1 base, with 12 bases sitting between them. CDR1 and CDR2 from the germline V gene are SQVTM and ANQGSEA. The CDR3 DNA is TGCAGCGTAAATAAAGGGGGCCAAGAGACCCAGTACTTC. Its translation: CSVNKGGQETQYF.

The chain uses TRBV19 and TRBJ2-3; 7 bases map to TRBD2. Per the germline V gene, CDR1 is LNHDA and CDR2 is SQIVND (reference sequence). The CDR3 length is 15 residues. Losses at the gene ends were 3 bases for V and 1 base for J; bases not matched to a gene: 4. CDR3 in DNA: TGTGCCAGTAGTATTTCGGCGGGAGGCACAGATACGCAGTATTTT. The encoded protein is CASSISAGGTDTQYF.

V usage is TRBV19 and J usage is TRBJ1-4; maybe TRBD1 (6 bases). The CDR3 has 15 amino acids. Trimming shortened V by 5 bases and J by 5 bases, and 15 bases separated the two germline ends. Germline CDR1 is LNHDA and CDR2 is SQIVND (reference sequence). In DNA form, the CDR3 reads TGTGCCAGTAGTGGAACCGGGACACCGAATGAAAAACTGTTTTTT. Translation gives CASSGTGTPNEKLFF.

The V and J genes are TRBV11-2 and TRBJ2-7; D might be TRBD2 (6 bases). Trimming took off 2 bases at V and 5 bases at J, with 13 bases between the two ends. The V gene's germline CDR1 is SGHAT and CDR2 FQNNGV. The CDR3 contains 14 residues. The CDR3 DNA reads TGTGCCAGCAGCTTAACGGCGGGAAACCACGAGCAGTACTTC. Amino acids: CASSLTAGNHEQYF.

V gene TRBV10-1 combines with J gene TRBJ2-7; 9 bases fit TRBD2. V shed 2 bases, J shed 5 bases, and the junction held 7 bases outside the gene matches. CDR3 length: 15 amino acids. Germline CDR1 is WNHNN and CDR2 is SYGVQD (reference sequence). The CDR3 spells CASSEHGGRADEQYF. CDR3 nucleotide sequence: TGCGCCAGCAGTGAGCATGGCGGGAGGGCGGACGAGCAGTACTTC.

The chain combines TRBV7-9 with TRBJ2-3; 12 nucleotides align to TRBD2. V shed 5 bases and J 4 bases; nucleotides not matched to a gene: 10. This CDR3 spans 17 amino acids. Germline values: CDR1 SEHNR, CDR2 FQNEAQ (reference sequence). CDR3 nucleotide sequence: TGTGCCAGCAGCCCGGAGGCTAGCGGGAGGGCCCCAGATACGCAGTATTTT. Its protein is CASSPEASGRAPDTQYF.

The CDR3 sequence is CASIMRGPQETQYF. CDR3 DNA sequence: TGTGCCAGCATAATGCGGGGCCCACAAGAGACCCAGTACTTC. The chain combines TRBV21-1 with TRBJ2-5; TRBD2 is taken as the D call from the table, unchecked against the DNA. TRBV21-1 constitutes a pseudogene. The CDR3 is made up of 14 amino acids.

In nucleotides, the CDR3 is TGTGCCAGCAGCTTACGTAGCGCGGGCACAGATACGCAGTATTTT. It translates to CASSLRSAGTDTQYF. The chain carries TRBV7-2 and TRBJ2-3; maybe TRBD2 (5 bases). With 2 bases removed from V and 1 base from J, the gap between germline ends came to 10 bases. CDR1 is SGHTA and CDR2 is FQGNSA in the germline V gene. The CDR3 runs 15 residues.

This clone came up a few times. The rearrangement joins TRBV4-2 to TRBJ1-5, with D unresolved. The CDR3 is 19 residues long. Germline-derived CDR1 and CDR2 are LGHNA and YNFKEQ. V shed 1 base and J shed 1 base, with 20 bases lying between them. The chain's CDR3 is CASSQGTFRGQRSNQPQHF. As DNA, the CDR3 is TGTGCCAGCAGCCAAGGTACGTTTCGGGGTCAGAGGAGCAATCAGCCCCAGCATTTT.

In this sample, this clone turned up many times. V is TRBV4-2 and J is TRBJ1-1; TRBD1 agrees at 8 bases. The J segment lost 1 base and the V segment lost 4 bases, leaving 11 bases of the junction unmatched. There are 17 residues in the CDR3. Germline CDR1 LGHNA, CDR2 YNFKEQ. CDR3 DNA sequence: TGTGCCAGCAGCCCGCCGGGACAGGCGACTCGGAACACTGAAGCTTTCTTT. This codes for CASSPPGQATRNTEAFF.

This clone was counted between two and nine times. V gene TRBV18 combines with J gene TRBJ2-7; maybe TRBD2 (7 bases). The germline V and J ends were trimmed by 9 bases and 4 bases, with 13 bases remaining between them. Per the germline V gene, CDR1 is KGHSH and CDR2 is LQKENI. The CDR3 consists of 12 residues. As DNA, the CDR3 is TGTGCCAGTAGAGGGGGGGTGTACGAGCAGTACTTC. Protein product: CASRGGVYEQYF. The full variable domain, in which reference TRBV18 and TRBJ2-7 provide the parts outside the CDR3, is NAGVMQNPRHLVRRRGQEARLRCSPMKGHSHVYWYRQLPEEGLKFMVYLQKENIIDESGMPKERFSAEFPKEGPSILRIQQVVRGDSAAYFCASRGGVYEQYFGPGTRLTVT.

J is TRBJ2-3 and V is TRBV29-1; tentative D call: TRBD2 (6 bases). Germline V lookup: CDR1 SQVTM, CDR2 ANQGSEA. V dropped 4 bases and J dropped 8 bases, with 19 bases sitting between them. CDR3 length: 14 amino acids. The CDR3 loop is CSVATRSVGSTQYF. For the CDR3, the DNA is TGCAGCGTTGCGACTAGGAGTGTGGGGAGTACGCAGTATTTT.

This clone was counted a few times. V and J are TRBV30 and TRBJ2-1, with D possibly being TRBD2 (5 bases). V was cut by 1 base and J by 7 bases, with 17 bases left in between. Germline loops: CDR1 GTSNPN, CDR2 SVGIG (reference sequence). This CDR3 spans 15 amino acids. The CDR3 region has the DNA TGTGCCTGGAGTGCACAAGCGGAGGTGGGGAATGAGCAGTTCTTC. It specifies CAWSAQAEVGNEQFF. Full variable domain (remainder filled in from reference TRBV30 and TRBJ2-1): SQTIHQWPATLVQPVGSPLSLECTVEGTSNPNLYWYRQAAGRGLQLLFYSVGIGQISSEVPQNLSASRPQDRQFILSSKKLLLSDSGFYLCAWSAQAEVGNEQFFGPGTRLTVL.

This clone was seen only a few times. The CDR3 nucleotides are TGTGCCAGCAGTCTCCAAGGAGGAGCGGGGGCCTCCTACGAGCAGTACTTC. This codes for CASSLQGGAGASYEQYF. The genes are TRBV27 and TRBJ2-7; 8 bases match TRBD2. J gave up 0 bases and V 5 bases, and 12 bases lay outside the gene matches. The CDR3 has 17 amino acids. Germline V gene sequence: CDR1 MNHEY, CDR2 SMNVEV (reference sequence).

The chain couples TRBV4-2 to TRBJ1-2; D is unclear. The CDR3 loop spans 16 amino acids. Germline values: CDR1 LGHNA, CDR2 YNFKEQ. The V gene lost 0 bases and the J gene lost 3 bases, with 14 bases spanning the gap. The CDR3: CASSQDLGGRDYGYTF. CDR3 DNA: TGTGCCAGCAGCCAAGATCTGGGAGGGCGAGACTATGGCTACACCTTC.

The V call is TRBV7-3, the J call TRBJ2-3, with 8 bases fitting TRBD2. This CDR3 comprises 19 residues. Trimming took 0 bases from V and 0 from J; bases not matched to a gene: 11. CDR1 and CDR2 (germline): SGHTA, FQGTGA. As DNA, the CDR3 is TGTGCCAGCAGCTTAACGGCGGGGACTAGTATCCAAAGCACAGATACGCAGTATTTT. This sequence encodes CASSLTAGTSIQSTDTQYF.

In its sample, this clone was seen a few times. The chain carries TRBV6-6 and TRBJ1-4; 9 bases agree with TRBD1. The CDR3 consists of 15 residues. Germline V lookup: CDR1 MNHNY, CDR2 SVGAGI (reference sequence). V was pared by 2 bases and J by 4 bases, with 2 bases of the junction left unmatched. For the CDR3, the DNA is TGTGCCAGCAGTTACCTGGGACAGGGTAATGAAAAACTGTTTTTT. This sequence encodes CASSYLGQGNEKLFF.

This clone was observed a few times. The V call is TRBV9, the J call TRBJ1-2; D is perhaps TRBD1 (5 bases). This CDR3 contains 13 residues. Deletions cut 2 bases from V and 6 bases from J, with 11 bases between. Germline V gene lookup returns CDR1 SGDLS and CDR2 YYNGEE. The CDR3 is CASSVRDYDGYTF. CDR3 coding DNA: TGTGCCAGCAGCGTCCGGGACTACGATGGCTACACCTTC.

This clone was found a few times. Here the CDR3 reads CAWSVSSGRSNEQFF. The CDR3 DNA sequence: TGTGCCTGGAGTGTATCTAGCGGGAGATCCAATGAGCAGTTCTTC. This chain connects TRBV30 to TRBJ2-1, with 10 bases fitting TRBD2. Germline assignment: CDR1 GTSNPN and CDR2 SVGIG (reference sequence). This CDR3 region has 15 residues. V shed 0 bases and J 6 bases; nucleotides not matched to a gene: 5.

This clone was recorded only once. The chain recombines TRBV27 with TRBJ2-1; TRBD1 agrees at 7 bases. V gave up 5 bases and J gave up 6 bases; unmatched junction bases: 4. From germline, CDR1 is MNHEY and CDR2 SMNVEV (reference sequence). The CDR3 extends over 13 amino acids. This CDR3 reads CASSKTGLNEQFF. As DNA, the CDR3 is TGTGCCAGCAGTAAGACAGGGCTCAATGAGCAGTTCTTC.

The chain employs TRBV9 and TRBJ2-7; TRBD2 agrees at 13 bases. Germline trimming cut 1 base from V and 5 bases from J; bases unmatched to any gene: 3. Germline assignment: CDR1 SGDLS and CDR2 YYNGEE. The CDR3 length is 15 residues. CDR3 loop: CASSVSGTSGNEQYF. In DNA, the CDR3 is TGTGCCAGCAGCGTATCCGGGACTAGCGGGAACGAGCAGTACTTC.

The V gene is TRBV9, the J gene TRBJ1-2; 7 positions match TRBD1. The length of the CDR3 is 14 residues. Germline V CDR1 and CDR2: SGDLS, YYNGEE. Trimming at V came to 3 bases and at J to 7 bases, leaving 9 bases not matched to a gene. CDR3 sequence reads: CASSERQGMFGYTF. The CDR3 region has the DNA TGTGCCAGCAGCGAGAGACAGGGCATGTTTGGCTACACCTTC.

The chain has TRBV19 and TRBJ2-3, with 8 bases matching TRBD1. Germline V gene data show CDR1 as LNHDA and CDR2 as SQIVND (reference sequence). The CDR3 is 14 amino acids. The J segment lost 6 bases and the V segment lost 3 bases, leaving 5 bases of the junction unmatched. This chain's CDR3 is CASSMTGVRDTQYF. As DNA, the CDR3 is TGTGCCAGTAGTATGACAGGGGTTAGGGATACGCAGTATTTT.

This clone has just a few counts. The CDR3 spells CASSLERDRGRLNYGYTF. The CDR3 DNA reads TGTGCCAGCAGCTTAGAACGGGACAGGGGACGACTTAACTATGGCTACACCTTC. The V and J genes are TRBV11-2 and TRBJ1-2; the match to TRBD1 covers 10 bases. From germline, CDR1 is SGHAT and CDR2 FQNNGV. The CDR3 loop spans 18 amino acids. V gave up 0 bases and J gave up 1 base; unmatched junction bases: 8.

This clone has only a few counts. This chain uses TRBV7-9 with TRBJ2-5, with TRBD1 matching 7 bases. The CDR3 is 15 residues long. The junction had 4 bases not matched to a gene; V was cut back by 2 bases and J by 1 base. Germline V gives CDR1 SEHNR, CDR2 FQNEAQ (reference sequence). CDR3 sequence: CASSLRDSGQETQYF. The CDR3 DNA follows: TGTGCCAGCAGCTTACGGGACAGTGGCCAAGAGACCCAGTACTTC. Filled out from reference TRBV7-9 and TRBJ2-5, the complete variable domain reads DTGVSQNPRHKITKRGQNVTFRCDPISEHNRLYWYRQTLGQGPEFLTYFQNEAQLEKSRLLSDRFSAERPKGSFSTLEIQRTEQGDSAMYLCASSLRDSGQETQYFGPGTRLLVL.

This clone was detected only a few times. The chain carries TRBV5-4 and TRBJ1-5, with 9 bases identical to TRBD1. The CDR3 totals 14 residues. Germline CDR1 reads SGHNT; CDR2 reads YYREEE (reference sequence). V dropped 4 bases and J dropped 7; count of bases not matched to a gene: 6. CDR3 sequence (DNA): TGTGCCAGCAGCGCCGGGACAGGGAACCAGCCCCAGCATTTT. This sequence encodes CASSAGTGNQPQHF.

CDR3 amino acids: CAIRVTSGGANEQFF. CDR3 in DNA: TGTGCCATCCGCGTGACTAGCGGGGGGGCCAATGAGCAGTTCTTC. The chain employs TRBV10-3 and TRBJ2-1, with TRBD2 matching over 14 bases. The germline gives CDR1 ENHRY, CDR2 SYGVKD. V dropped 8 bases and J dropped 6; count of bases not matched to a gene: 6. There are 15 residues in the CDR3.

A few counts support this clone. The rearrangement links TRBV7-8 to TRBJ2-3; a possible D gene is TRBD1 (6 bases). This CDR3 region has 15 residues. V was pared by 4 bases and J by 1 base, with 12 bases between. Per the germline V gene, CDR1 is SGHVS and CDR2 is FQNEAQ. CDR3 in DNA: TGTGCCAGCAGCTCCCCAGGGGCTGGCACAGATACGCAGTATTTT. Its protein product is CASSSPGAGTDTQYF.

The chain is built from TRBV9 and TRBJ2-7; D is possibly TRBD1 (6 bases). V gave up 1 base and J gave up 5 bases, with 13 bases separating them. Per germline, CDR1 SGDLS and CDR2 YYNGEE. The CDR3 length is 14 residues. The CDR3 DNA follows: TGTGCCAGCAGCGTATTTGGACAGTACGACGAGCAGTACTTC. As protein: CASSVFGQYDEQYF.

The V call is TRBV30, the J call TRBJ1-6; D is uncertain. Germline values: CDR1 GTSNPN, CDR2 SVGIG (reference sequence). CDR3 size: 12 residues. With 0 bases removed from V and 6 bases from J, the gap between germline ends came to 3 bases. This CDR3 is CAWSVANSPLHF. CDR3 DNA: TGTGCCTGGAGTGTAGCTAATTCACCCCTCCACTTT.

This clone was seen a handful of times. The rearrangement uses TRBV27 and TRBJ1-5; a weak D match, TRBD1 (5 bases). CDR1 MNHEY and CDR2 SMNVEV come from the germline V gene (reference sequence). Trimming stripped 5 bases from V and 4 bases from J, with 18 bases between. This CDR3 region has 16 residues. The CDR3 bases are TGTGCCAGCAGTAAAATCATGGGGGGTCGGAATCAGCCCCAGCATTTT. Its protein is CASSKIMGGRNQPQHF.